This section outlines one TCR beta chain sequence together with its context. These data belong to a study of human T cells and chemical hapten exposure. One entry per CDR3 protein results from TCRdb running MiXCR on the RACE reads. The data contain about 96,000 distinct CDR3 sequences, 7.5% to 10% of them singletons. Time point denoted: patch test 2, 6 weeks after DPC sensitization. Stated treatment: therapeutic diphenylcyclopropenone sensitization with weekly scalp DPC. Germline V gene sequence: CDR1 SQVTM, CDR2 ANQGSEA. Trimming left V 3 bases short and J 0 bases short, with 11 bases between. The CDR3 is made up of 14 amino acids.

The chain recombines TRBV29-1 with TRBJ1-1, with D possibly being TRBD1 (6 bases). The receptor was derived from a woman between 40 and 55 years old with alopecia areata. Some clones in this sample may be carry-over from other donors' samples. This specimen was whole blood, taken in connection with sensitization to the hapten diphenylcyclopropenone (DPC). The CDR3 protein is CSVEVRGMNTEAFF. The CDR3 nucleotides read TGCAGCGTTGAGGTCAGGGGCATGAACACTGAAGCTTTCTTT.